What follows are 26 T cell receptor beta chains derived from one specimen sequenced in a study of cytomegalovirus exposure and HLA in healthy donors. It was with 60 Vbeta and 13 Jbeta primers that the PCR ran. TCRdb's table, derived via immunoSEQ multiplex PCR, lists solely in-frame clones and lacks some. The sample has some 150,000 clones. The sequenced sample was PBMCs. Every receptor here comes from a woman aged 18-30 years in good health and CMV-seronegative.

The V call is TRBV7-3, the J call TRBJ2-5, with 7 bases identical to TRBD2. The CDR3 spans 15 residues. The trim removed 0 bases at V and 4 bases at J, leaving 5 bases unmatched. Germline assignment: CDR1 SGHTA and CDR2 FQGTGA. Here the CDR3 DNA reads TGTGCCAGCAGCTTAACGGGGGGGAGTGGAGAGACCCAGTACTTC. It encodes CASSLTGGSGETQYF. Together with reference TRBV7-3 and TRBJ2-5, the CDR3 gives the full variable domain: GAGVSQTPSNKVTEKGKYVELRCDPISGHTALYWYRQSLGQGPEFLIYFQGTGAADDSGLPNDRFFAVRPEGSVSTLKIQRTERGDSAVYLCASSLTGGSGETQYFGPGTRLLVL.

The J gene is TRBJ2-5, the V gene TRBV29-1, with a weak D call TRBD1 (6 bases). Trimming cost V 2 bases and J 2 bases, with 21 bases left between them. Germline V gene sequence: CDR1 SQVTM, CDR2 ANQGSEA. The CDR3 is 17 amino acids. The CDR3 sequence is CSVEKPLQGPRQETQYF. The DNA for the CDR3 is TGCAGCGTTGAAAAACCACTACAGGGACCGCGACAAGAGACCCAGTACTTC.

V and J are TRBV5-4 and TRBJ1-2, with TRBD1 matching 8 bases. With 0 bases clipped from V and 7 bases from J, the junction kept 5 bases outside the gene matches. This CDR3 comprises 14 residues. Per germline, CDR1 SGHNT and CDR2 YYREEE (reference sequence). Here the CDR3 reads CASSLGRGLGGYTF. CDR3 DNA: TGTGCCAGCAGCTTGGGCAGGGGGCTAGGTGGCTACACCTTC.

The V call is TRBV19, the J call TRBJ1-2; D is possibly TRBD1 (5 bases). The CDR3 consists of 14 residues. Trimming removed 0 bases at V and 8 bases at J, with 13 bases between. Germline values: CDR1 LNHDA, CDR2 SQIVND (reference sequence). DNA for the CDR3: TGTGCCAGTAGTATAGAAGCAGGGAAGTCGGGCTACACCTTC. Translated, it gives CASSIEAGKSGYTF.

The rearrangement links TRBV5-4 to TRBJ2-1; 8 bases fit TRBD2. Germline-derived CDR1 and CDR2 are SGHNT and YYREEE (reference sequence). The trim removed 0 bases at V and 5 bases at J, leaving 4 bases unmatched. There are 15 residues in the CDR3. CDR3 DNA sequence: TGTGCCAGCAGCTTGGGGCCGACTAGCGACAATGAGCAGTTCTTC. This codes for CASSLGPTSDNEQFF. Filled out from reference TRBV5-4 and TRBJ2-1, the complete variable domain reads ETGVTQSPTHLIKTRGQQVTLRCSSQSGHNTVSWYQQALGQGPQFIFQYYREEENGRGNFPPRFSGLQFPNYSSELNVNALELDDSALYLCASSLGPTSDNEQFFGPGTRLTVL.

The CDR3 bases are TGTGCTAGTGGTTTGGGGGTAGGGACTAGTCATATTGAGCAGTTCTTC. Translated: CASGLGVGTSHIEQFF. The chain links TRBV12-5 to TRBJ2-1; 8 positions agree with TRBD2. Germline-derived CDR1 and CDR2 are LGHNT and FRNRAP. The ends lost 1 base at V and 9 bases at J; junction bases unmatched: 11. The CDR3 length is 16 residues. Full variable domain (remainder filled in from reference TRBV12-5 and TRBJ2-1): DARVTQTPRHKVTEMGQEVTMRCQPILGHNTVFWYRQTMMQGLELLAYFRNRAPLDDSGMPKDRFSAEMPDATLATLKIQPSEPRDSAVYFCASGLGVGTSHIEQFFGPGTRLTVL.

The chain is built from TRBV11-3 and TRBJ2-2, with 7 nucleotides matching TRBD2. J gave up 7 bases and V 0 bases, and 8 bases lay outside the gene matches. Germline values: CDR1 SGHNT, CDR2 YENEEA. CDR3 size: 16 residues. CDR3 in amino acids: CASSLEGTKEGGELFF. DNA for the CDR3: TGTGCCAGCAGCTTAGAAGGGACTAAGGAGGGCGGGGAGCTGTTTTTT.

This chain connects TRBV7-6 to TRBJ1-1, with 10 bases aligning to TRBD1. The CDR3 contains 14 residues. The germline V gene encodes CDR1 SGHVS and CDR2 FNYEAQ. The V gene end was trimmed by 8 bases and the J gene end by 3 bases; junction bases not matched to a gene: 6. CDR3 amino acids: CASVPDRGDTEAFF. The CDR3 DNA sequence: TGTGCCAGCGTCCCGGACAGGGGGGACACTGAAGCTTTCTTT.

The gene calls are TRBV11-1 and TRBJ2-1; 12 bases match TRBD2. The ends lost 2 bases at V and 14 bases at J; junction bases unmatched: 4. In germline, CDR1 is SGHAT, CDR2 FQDESV (reference sequence). CDR3 length equals 13 residues. CDR3 nucleotides: TGTGCCAGCAGCTTATCTCTAGCGGGAGGGGAGTTCTTC. Its translation is CASSLSLAGGEFF.

The chain employs TRBV4-2 and TRBJ2-5; TRBD2 matches at 10 bases. Trimming cost V 4 bases and J 1 base; bases outside gene matches: 6. The CDR3 runs to 16 residues. Germline values: CDR1 LGHNA, CDR2 YNFKEQ. The CDR3 region is CASSLRLAGVQETQYF. As DNA, the CDR3 is TGTGCCAGCAGCCTGCGACTAGCGGGCGTCCAAGAGACCCAGTACTTC.

This chain connects TRBV6-1 to TRBJ1-3; D remains ambiguous. Deletions cut 2 bases from V and 4 bases from J, with 12 bases between. The CDR3 sequence is 15 residues long. Germline CDR1 MNHNS, CDR2 SASEGT. CDR3 DNA: TGTGCCAGCAGTGAACTAACGGGGTACGGAAACACCATATATTTT. Protein sequence: CASSELTGYGNTIYF.

This chain connects TRBV7-9 to TRBJ2-1, with TRBD1 as a possible D gene (5 bases). V lost 3 bases and J 10 bases, leaving 7 bases between the germline ends. The CDR3 is 11 amino acids. CDR1 SEHNR and CDR2 FQNEAQ come from the germline V gene (reference sequence). The CDR3 DNA reads TGTGCCAGCAGCTTCAGGACAGAGCAGTTCTTC. This translates into CASSFRTEQFF.

J is TRBJ1-1 and V is TRBV6-5; 7 nucleotides agree with TRBD1. The germline gives CDR1 MNHEY, CDR2 SVGAGI. The CDR3 covers 14 residues. After removal of 6 bases from V and 5 bases from J, the junction contained 9 bases not matched to a gene. CDR3 sequence: CASSPTGVQTEAFF. The CDR3 nucleotides are TGTGCCAGCAGCCCAACAGGGGTCCAAACTGAAGCTTTCTTT.

This sequence joins TRBV7-2 and TRBJ2-5; 9 nucleotides align to TRBD2. V lost 1 base and J lost 5; bases outside the gene matches: 2. The germline CDR1 and CDR2 sequences are SGHTA and FQGNSA. The CDR3 totals 14 residues. The CDR3 spells CASSLVAGGETQYF. CDR3 sequence (DNA): TGTGCCAGCAGCTTAGTGGCGGGGGGGGAGACCCAGTACTTC.

This rearrangement joins TRBV6-5 to TRBJ1-1; unclear D gene. CDR3 length equals 14 residues. V was trimmed by 4 bases and J by 2 bases, leaving 11 bases between them. Looked up from germline, CDR1 is MNHEY and CDR2 is SVGAGI. The CDR3 bases are TGTGCCAGCAGTTTGAGGGCAGTTAACACTGAAGCTTTCTTT. Protein product: CASSLRAVNTEAFF.

The V call is TRBV19, the J call TRBJ2-5; a possible D gene is TRBD1 (6 bases). The germline CDR1 and CDR2 sequences are LNHDA and SQIVND (reference sequence). This CDR3 is 13 amino acids long. V lost 5 bases and J lost 3, with 10 bases in between. The CDR3 bases are TGTGCCAGTAGTGGTTCAGGGGAAGAGACCCAGTACTTC. Amino acids: CASSGSGEETQYF.

This chain links TRBV4-1 with TRBJ2-1, with TRBD2 as a possible D gene (6 bases). From germline, CDR1 is MGHRA and CDR2 YSYEKL. This CDR3 comprises 14 residues. Between the trimmed V and J ends, which lost 3 bases and 9 bases, there was a span of 15 bases. The CDR3 reads CASSQTTSTGEQFF. CDR3 coding DNA: TGCGCCAGCAGCCAGACCACTAGCACGGGTGAGCAGTTCTTC.

Regarding this clone: An end of the junction differs from the germline gene, which may be a read error. The chain links TRBV10-3 to TRBJ1-2; D is uncertain. The germline V gene has CDR1 ENHRY and CDR2 SYGVKD. The CDR3 is 16 residues long. This CDR3 is CAIMEGWGGTNYGHTF. CDR3 nucleotide sequence: TGTGCCATCATGGAGGGCTGGGGTGGTACTAACTATGGCCACACCTTC.

The genes are TRBV27 and TRBJ2-7; tentative D call: TRBD1 (6 bases). Germline V gives CDR1 MNHEY, CDR2 SMNVEV (reference sequence). This CDR3 is 13 amino acids long. Trimming removed 4 bases from V and 1 base from J, with 8 bases in between. Here the CDR3 DNA reads TGTGCCAGCAGTTCGACAGGATCCTACGAGCAGTACTTC. It codes for CASSSTGSYEQYF.

The J gene is TRBJ2-5, the V gene TRBV6-1, with D possibly being TRBD2 (5 bases). With 3 bases removed from V and 9 bases from J, the gap between germline ends came to 11 bases. The CDR3 has 12 amino acids. Germline V lookup: CDR1 MNHNS, CDR2 SASEGT. The CDR3 DNA is TGTGCCAGCAGTGACACCGGGATACCCCAGTACTTC. Translated, it gives CASSDTGIPQYF.

In DNA form, the CDR3 reads TGTGCCAGCCGGACTAGCGGGCCCTACGAGCAGTACTTC. It specifies CASRTSGPYEQYF. The genes are TRBV6-5 and TRBJ2-7, with 11 positions matching TRBD2. Trimming removed 8 bases from V and 2 bases from J; junction bases left unmatched: 2. Germline assignment: CDR1 MNHEY and CDR2 SVGAGI. The CDR3 has 13 residues.

V and J are TRBV30 and TRBJ1-5; the match to TRBD1 covers 8 bases. The V gene's germline CDR1 is GTSNPN and CDR2 SVGIG (reference sequence). V gave up 0 bases and J gave up 5 bases; unmatched junction bases: 3. The CDR3 is 14 amino acids. The CDR3 here is CAWSVGQGYQPQHF. CDR3 sequence (DNA): TGTGCCTGGAGTGTAGGACAGGGATATCAGCCCCAGCATTTT.

The V call is TRBV5-4, the J call TRBJ1-2; D is uncertain. The CDR3 spans 15 residues. Germline lookup yields CDR1 SGHNT and CDR2 YYREEE (reference sequence). Trimming left V 4 bases short and J 0 bases short, with 13 bases between. The CDR3: CASSPPRATNYGYTF. The CDR3 DNA sequence: TGTGCCAGCAGCCCCCCGAGAGCCACTAACTATGGCTACACCTTC.

The chain combines TRBV5-1 with TRBJ2-2; 8 positions agree with TRBD1. Germline CDR1 and CDR2: SGHRS and YFSETQ. The CDR3 spans 17 residues. The ends lost 0 bases at V and 6 bases at J; junction bases unmatched: 10. The CDR3 DNA sequence: TGCGCCAGCAGCTTGGGCCGCACAGGGGGAAGAGCCGGGGAGCTGTTTTTT. Translating it yields CASSLGRTGGRAGELFF.

The rearrangement uses TRBV27 and TRBJ1-4, with 9 bases matching TRBD1. Trimming cost V 5 bases and J 6 bases; bases outside gene matches: 4. The CDR3 length is 14 residues. The germline gives CDR1 MNHEY, CDR2 SMNVEV (reference sequence). The CDR3 sequence: CASSAGTGHEKLFF. The DNA of the CDR3 is TGTGCCAGCAGTGCCGGGACAGGGCATGAAAAACTGTTTTTT.

The CDR3 spells CAWSVYTRPYEQYF. The DNA of the CDR3 is TGTGCCTGGAGTGTATATACGCGTCCCTACGAGCAGTACTTC. This chain uses TRBV30 with TRBJ2-7, with unresolved D. CDR3 size: 14 residues. Looked up from germline, CDR1 is GTSNPN and CDR2 is SVGIG (reference sequence). V shed 0 bases and J shed 2 bases, with 11 bases lying between them.